This T cell receptor (beta chain) was captured in a study of OX40 agonist ivuxolimab in advanced cancers. About the study: Dose-escalation patients had hepatocellular carcinoma, melanoma, renal cell or head and neck cancer.

TCRdb's copy holds only in-frame clones and misses some; the assay was immunoSEQ multiplex PCR. The data contain approximately 38,000 clones, about nine tenths of them singletons. The germline V and J ends were trimmed by 6 bases and 5 bases, with 7 bases remaining between them. CDR1 MNHEY and CDR2 SVGAGI come from the germline V gene. The CDR3 sequence is 11 residues long. The TCR sequence derives from an adult with an advanced solid tumor such as melanoma, head and neck, liver or kidney cancer. Source: CD4+ or CD8+ T cells sorted from blood, taken in a trial of the OX40 agonist ivuxolimab. The V call is TRBV6-5, the J call TRBJ1-2; no firm D call. The CDR3 loop reads CASSSGYGYTF. For the CDR3, the DNA is TGTGCCAGCAGCTCGGGGTATGGCTACACCTTC.